Listed below are T cell receptor beta chains from one sample, sequenced in a study of PD-1 blockade in classical Hodgkin lymphoma. Sequenced by immunoSEQ multiplex PCR; TCRdb stores in-frame clones only, minus some. The sample lists more than 30,000 clones, 82% occurring once. The sample in question was peripheral blood mononuclear cells (PBMCs), obtained at baseline. Every receptor here comes from a human donor with classical Hodgkin lymphoma. Both conserved end residues are part of each CDR3. A D gene is named only where the DNA matches it firmly. Rows give clone size only sometimes, using once, few, many, or a class for an expanded clone.

d_gene	j_gene	v_gene	abundance	CDR3aa	CDR3nt
.	TRBJ1-1	TRBV5-4	.	CSGGTPSNTEAFF	TGCTCCGGGGGCACCCCATCAAACACTGAAGCTTTCTTT
.	TRBJ2-7	TRBV5-1	once	CASSPDGIYEQYF	TGCGCCAGCAGCCCTGACGGAATATACGAGCAGTACTTC
.	TRBJ2-1	TRBV7-2	.	CASSTQRDNEQFF	TGTGCCAGCAGCACGCAGCGGGACAATGAGCAGTTCTTC
.	TRBJ2-1	TRBV6-5	once	CASNNGIYNEQFF	TGTGCCAGCAACAACGGGATCTACAATGAGCAGTTCTTC
.	TRBJ2-5	TRBV7-9	.	CAPGSEGETQYF	TGTGCCCCCGGCAGCGAAGGAGAGACCCAGTACTTC
TRBD1	TRBJ2-7	TRBV19	.	CASGTDRYEQYF	TGTGCCAGCGGGACAGACCGTTACGAGCAGTACTTC
.	TRBJ1-1	TRBV21-1	.	CASIGTGPAFF	TGTGCCAGCATTGGGACAGGGCCTGCTTTCTTT
.	TRBJ2-2	TRBV11-1	.	CASSLGGARTGELFF	TGTGCCAGCAGCTTAGGGGGGGCTAGGACCGGGGAGCTGTTTTTT
.	TRBJ1-5	TRBV19	once	CASSIDDGNQPQHF	TGTGCCAGTAGTATAGACGATGGCAATCAGCCCCAGCATTTT
.	TRBJ2-1	TRBV7-2	.	CASSLTNNEQFF	TGTGCCAGCAGCTTAACTAACAATGAGCAGTTCTTC
TRBD1	TRBJ1-2	TRBV7-2	.	CASSLGLTGGSYGYTF	TGTGCCAGCAGCTTAGGACTGACAGGGGGCAGCTATGGCTACACCTTC
.	TRBJ2-2	TRBV29-1	few	CSARRSDTGELFF	TGCAGCGCGAGAAGATCTGACACCGGGGAGCTGTTTTTT
.	TRBJ2-7	TRBV6-1	.	CASSEVLRAYEQYF	TGTGCCAGCAGTGAAGTTTTACGAGCCTACGAGCAGTACTTC
TRBD2	TRBJ2-3	TRBV7-3	.	CASSSRLAGPDTQYF	TGTGCCAGCAGCTCGCGACTAGCTGGGCCAGATACGCAGTATTTT
TRBD2	TRBJ2-3	TRBV4-2	once	CASSLGGGRDTQYF	TGTGCCAGCAGCCTTGGGGGGGGGAGAGATACGCAGTATTTT
.	TRBJ1-3	TRBV7-2	.	CASSPQWGNTIYF	TGTGCCAGCAGCCCCCAATGGGGAAACACCATATATTTT
TRBD1	TRBJ2-7	TRBV5-1	.	CASSTPGTGLYEQYF	TGCGCCAGCAGCACCCCCGGGACAGGCCTCTACGAGCAGTACTTC
.	TRBJ2-1	TRBV5-6	.	CASSFEVDEQFF	TGTGCCAGCAGCTTCGAGGTCGATGAGCAGTTCTTC
.	TRBJ1-2	TRBV19	.	CASSIQRDYGYTF	TGTGCCAGTAGTATCCAGAGAGACTATGGCTACACCTTC
.	TRBJ2-7	TRBV18	few	CASSPRDTYEQYF	TGTGCCAGCTCACCCCGGGACACCTACGAGCAGTACTTC
.	TRBJ1-2	TRBV19	.	CASSVRELGGYTF	TGTGCCAGTAGTGTCAGGGAACTCGGGGGCTACACCTTC
.	TRBJ2-7	TRBV6-5	.	CASSPRQGSYEQYF	TGTGCCAGCAGCCCGAGGCAGGGCTCCTACGAGCAGTACTTC
.	TRBJ2-7	TRBV18	.	CASSPRQGGNYEQYF	TGTGCCAGCTCACCAAGACAGGGAGGTAACTACGAGCAGTACTTC
.	TRBJ1-2	TRBV10-3	once	CAISESAPAGGYTF	TGTGCCATCAGTGAGTCGGCACCCGCGGGCGGCTACACCTTC
.	TRBJ1-1	TRBV7-2	once	CASSSDGRGYTEAFF	TGTGCCAGCAGCTCAGACGGAAGGGGCTACACTGAAGCTTTCTTT
.	TRBJ2-3	TRBV7-7	.	CASSQGTSTDTQYF	TGTGCCAGCAGCCAAGGGACTAGCACAGATACGCAGTATTTT
.	TRBJ2-7	TRBV11-2	.	CASSLDRYEQYF	TGTGCCAGCAGCTTAGATCGGTACGAGCAGTACTTC
.	TRBJ1-5	TRBV7-2	.	CASSWAQTASNQPQHF	TGTGCCAGCAGCTGGGCACAGACAGCTAGCAATCAGCCCCAGCATTTT
.	TRBJ2-2	TRBV11-3	.	CASSLTGLIGELFF	TGTGCCAGCAGCTTGACCGGGTTGATCGGGGAGCTGTTTTTT
.	TRBJ2-2	TRBV30	.	CAWNGGLVGELFF	TGTGCCTGGAATGGGGGCTTGGTCGGGGAGCTGTTTTTT
.	TRBJ1-4	TRBV7-6	.	CASSRGTVINEKLFF	TGTGCCAGCAGCCGGGGGACGGTGATTAATGAAAAACTGTTTTTT
.	TRBJ1-3	TRBV6-5	few	CASSYGSGNTIYF	TGTGCCAGCAGTTACGGATCTGGAAACACCATATATTTT
TRBD1	TRBJ1-1	TRBV9	once	CASSVEGASYTEAFF	TGTGCCAGCAGCGTAGAGGGGGCCAGCTACACTGAAGCTTTCTTT
.	TRBJ1-4	TRBV4-1	.	CASSQDGQGSGPFGEKLFF	TGCGCCAGCAGCCAAGATGGTCAGGGATCGGGGCCCTTCGGAGAAAAACTGTTTTTT
.	TRBJ2-7	TRBV15	.	CATSTLIEGGEQYF	TGTGCCACCAGCACCCTGATAGAGGGCGGCGAGCAGTACTTC
.	TRBJ2-7	TRBV2	few	CASSEITGGAQQYF	TGTGCCAGCAGTGAAATAACCGGCGGTGCCCAGCAGTACTTC